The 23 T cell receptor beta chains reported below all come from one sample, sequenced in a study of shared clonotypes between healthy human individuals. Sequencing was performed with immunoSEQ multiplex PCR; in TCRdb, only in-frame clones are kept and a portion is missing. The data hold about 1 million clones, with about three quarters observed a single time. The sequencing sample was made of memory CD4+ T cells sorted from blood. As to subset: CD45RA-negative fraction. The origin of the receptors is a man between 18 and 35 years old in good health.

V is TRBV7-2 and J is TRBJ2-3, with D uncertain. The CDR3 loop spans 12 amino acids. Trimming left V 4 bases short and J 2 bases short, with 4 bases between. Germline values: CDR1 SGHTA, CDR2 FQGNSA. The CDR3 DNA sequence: TGTGCCAGCAGCTCCGTCACAGATACGCAGTATTTT. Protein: CASSSVTDTQYF. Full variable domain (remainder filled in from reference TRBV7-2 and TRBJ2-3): GAGVSQSPSNKVTEKGKDVELRCDPISGHTALYWYRQSLGQGLEFLIYFQGNSAPDKSGLPSDRFSAERTGGSVSTLTIQRTQQEDSAVYLCASSSVTDTQYFGPGTRLTVL.

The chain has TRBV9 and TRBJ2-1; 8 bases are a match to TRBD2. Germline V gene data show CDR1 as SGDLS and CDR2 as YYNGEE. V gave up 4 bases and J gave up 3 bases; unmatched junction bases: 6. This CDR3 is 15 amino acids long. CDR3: CASSPSGPLYNEQFF. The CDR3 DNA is TGTGCCAGCAGCCCTAGCGGGCCACTCTACAATGAGCAGTTCTTC.

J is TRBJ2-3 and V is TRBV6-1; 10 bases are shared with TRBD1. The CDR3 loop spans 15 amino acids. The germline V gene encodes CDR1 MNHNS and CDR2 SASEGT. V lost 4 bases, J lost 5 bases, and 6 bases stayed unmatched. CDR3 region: CASSGDRGSQDTQYF. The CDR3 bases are TGTGCCAGCAGTGGGGACAGGGGATCTCAAGATACGCAGTATTTT.

For the CDR3, the DNA is TGTGCCAGTACTAAGGATTTCTATGGCTACACCTTC. It translates to CASTKDFYGYTF. This sequence joins TRBV19 and TRBJ1-2; D remains ambiguous. The V gene's germline CDR1 is LNHDA and CDR2 SQIVND (reference sequence). Trimming removed 7 bases at V and 4 bases at J, with 10 bases between. The CDR3 consists of 12 residues.

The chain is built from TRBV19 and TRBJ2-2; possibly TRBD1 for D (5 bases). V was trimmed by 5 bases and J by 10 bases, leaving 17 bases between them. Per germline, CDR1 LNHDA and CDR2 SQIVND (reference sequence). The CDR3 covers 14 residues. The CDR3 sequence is CASSVTTGNAELFF. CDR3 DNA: TGTGCCAGTAGTGTTACCACAGGCAACGCGGAGCTGTTTTTT.

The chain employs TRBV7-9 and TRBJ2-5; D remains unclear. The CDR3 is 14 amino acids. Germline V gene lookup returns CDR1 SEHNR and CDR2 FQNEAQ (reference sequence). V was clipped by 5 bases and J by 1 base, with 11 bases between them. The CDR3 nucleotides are TGTGCCAGCAGCGCCGGAGAGTTCCAAGAGACCCAGTACTTC. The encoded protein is CASSAGEFQETQYF.

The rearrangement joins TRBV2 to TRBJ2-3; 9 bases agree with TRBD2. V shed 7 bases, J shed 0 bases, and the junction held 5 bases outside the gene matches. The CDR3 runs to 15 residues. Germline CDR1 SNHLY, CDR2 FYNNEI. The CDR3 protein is CASTLGLASTDTQYF. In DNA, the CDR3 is TGTGCCAGCACTTTAGGACTAGCGAGCACAGATACGCAGTATTTT.

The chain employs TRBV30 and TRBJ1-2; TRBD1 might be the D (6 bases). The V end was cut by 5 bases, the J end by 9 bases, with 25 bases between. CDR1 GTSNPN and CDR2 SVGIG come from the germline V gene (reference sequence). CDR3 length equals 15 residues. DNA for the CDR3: TGTGCCTGGCAACTAACCGGACAGACCTCTGGTCGCTACACCTTC. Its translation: CAWQLTGQTSGRYTF.

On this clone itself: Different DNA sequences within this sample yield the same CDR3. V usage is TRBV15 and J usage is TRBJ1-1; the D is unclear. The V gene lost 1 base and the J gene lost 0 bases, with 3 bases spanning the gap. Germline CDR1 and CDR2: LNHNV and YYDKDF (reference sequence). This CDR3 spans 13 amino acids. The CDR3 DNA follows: TGTGCCACCAGCAGAGGTTTGAACACTGAAGCTTTCTTT. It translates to CATSRGLNTEAFF.

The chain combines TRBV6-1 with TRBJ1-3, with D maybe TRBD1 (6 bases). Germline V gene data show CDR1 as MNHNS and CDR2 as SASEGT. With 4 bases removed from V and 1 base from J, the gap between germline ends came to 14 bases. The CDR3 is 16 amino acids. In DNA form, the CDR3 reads TGTGCCAGCAGTGCGACACAAACAGGGTCTGGAAACACCATATATTTT. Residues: CASSATQTGSGNTIYF.

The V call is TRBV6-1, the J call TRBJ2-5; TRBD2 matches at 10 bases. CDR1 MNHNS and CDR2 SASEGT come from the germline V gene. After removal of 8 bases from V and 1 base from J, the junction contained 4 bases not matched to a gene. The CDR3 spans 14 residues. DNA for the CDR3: TGTGCCAGCGTCCTAGCGGGAGTCCAAGAGACCCAGTACTTC. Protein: CASVLAGVQETQYF.

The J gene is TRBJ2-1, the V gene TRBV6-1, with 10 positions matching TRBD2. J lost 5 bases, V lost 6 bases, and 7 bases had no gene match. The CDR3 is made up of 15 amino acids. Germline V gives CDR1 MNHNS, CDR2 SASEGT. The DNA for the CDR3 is TGTGCCAGCAGCATTACTAGCGGGACGAACAATGAGCAGTTCTTC. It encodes CASSITSGTNNEQFF.

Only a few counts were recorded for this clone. The CDR3 DNA reads as TGTGCCAGCAGTTTCATGGGGGGCGAGACCCAGTACTTC. Translated: CASSFMGGETQYF. The chain joins TRBV27 to TRBJ2-5; D tentatively fits TRBD1 or TRBD2 (6 bases each). V was trimmed by 3 bases and J by 5 bases, leaving 10 bases between them. Germline V gene lookup returns CDR1 MNHEY and CDR2 SMNVEV (reference sequence). The CDR3 has 13 amino acids.

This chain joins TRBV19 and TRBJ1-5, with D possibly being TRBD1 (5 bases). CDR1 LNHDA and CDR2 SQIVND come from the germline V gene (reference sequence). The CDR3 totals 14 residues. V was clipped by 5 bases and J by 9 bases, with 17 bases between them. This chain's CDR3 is CASSAPGAVGPQHF. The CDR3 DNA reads TGTGCCAGTAGTGCCCCCGGGGCCGTTGGGCCCCAGCATTTT.

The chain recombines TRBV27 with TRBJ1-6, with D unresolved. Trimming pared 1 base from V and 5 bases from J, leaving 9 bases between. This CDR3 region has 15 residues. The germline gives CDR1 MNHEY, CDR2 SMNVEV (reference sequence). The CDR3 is CASSLYRFDNSPLHF. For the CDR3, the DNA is TGTGCCAGCAGTTTATACAGATTTGATAATTCACCCCTCCACTTT.

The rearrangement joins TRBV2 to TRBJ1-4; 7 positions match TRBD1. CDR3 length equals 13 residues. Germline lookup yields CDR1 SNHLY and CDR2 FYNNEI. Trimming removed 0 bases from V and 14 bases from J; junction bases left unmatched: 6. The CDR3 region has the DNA TGTGCCAGCAGTGAAGCGCGTGCAGGGGGGCTGTTTTTT. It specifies CASSEARAGGLFF.

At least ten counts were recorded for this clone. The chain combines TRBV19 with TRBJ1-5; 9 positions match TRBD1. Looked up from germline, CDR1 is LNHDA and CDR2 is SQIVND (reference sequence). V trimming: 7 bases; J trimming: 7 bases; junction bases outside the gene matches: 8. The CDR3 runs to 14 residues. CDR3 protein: CASKGWTGDQPQHF. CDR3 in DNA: TGTGCCAGTAAAGGTTGGACAGGGGACCAGCCCCAGCATTTT.

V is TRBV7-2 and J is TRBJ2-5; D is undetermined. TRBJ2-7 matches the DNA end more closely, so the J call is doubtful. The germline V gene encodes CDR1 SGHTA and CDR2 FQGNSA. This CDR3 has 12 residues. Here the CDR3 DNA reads TGTGCCAGCAGCTCGAACACATACGAGCAGTACTTC. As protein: CASSSNTYEQYF.

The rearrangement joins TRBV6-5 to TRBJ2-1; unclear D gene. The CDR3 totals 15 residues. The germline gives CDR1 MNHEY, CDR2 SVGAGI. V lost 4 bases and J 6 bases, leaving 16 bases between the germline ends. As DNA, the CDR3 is TGTGCCAGCAGTTTTGACCCTAATCCTAGCAATGAGCAGTTCTTC. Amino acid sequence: CASSFDPNPSNEQFF.

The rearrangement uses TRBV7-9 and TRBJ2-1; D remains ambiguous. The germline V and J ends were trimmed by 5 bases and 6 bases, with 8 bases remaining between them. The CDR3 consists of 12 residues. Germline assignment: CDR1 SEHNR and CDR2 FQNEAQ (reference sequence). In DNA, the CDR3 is TGTGCCAGCAGCACGGTAATCAATGAGCAGTTCTTC. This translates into CASSTVINEQFF.

The CDR3, as DNA: TGTGCCAGCAGCTTAGGTTTGGCGGGGGGGCCCGAGACCCAGTACTTC. As protein: CASSLGLAGGPETQYF. The rearrangement links TRBV11-3 to TRBJ2-5; 9 bases are a match to TRBD2. The V gene's germline CDR1 is SGHNT and CDR2 YENEEA. The CDR3 covers 16 residues. The V and J ends lost 1 base and 5 bases, in that order; junction bases with no gene match: 8.

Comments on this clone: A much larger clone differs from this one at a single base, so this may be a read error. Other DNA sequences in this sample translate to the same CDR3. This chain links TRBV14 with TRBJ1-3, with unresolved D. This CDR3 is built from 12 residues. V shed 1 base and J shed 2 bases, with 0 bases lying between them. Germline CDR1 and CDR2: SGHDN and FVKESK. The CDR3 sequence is CASSQAGNTIYF. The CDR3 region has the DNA TGTGCCAGCAGCCAAGCTGGAAACACCATATATTTT.

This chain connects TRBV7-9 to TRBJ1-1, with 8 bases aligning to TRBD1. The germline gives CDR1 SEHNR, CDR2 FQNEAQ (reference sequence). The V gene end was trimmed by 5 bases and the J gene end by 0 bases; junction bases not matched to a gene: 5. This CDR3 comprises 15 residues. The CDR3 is CASSPDRVMNTEAFF. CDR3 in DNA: TGTGCCAGCAGCCCGGACAGGGTTATGAACACTGAAGCTTTCTTT. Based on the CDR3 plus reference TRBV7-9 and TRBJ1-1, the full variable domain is DTGVSQNPRHKITKRGQNVTFRCDPISEHNRLYWYRQTLGQGPEFLTYFQNEAQLEKSRLLSDRFSAERPKGSFSTLEIQRTEQGDSAMYLCASSPDRVMNTEAFFGQGTRLTVV.